These 11 T cell receptor beta chains were all obtained from the same sample, sequenced in a study of read filtering for tumor transcriptome and immune sequencing. This library used roughly 400 ng RNA and molecular barcoded adaptors spanning alpha/delta and beta/gamma chains. Via MiXCR, TCRdb re-called the reads, giving one row per CDR3 protein. The sample records about 470 distinct CDR3 sequences, 79% being singletons. Material for sequencing was a population of CD138-negative cells sorted from bone marrow. The origin of the receptors is a donor over 35 with multiple myeloma. This table probably holds off-target reads from a library built for another chain.

This chain uses TRBV29-1 with TRBJ2-1; TRBD2 matches at 7 bases. The germline V gene encodes CDR1 SQVTM and CDR2 ANQGSEA. The CDR3 is 11 amino acids. V gave up 7 bases and J gave up 3 bases; unmatched junction bases: 0. The CDR3 spells CSGGSYNEQFF. The CDR3 DNA follows: TGCAGCGGCGGGAGCTACAATGAGCAGTTCTTC.

V gene TRBV6-1 combines with J gene TRBJ2-1; D is ambiguous. The CDR3 sequence is 14 residues long. CDR1 is MNHNS, CDR2 SASEGT, per germline. V lost 7 bases and J 1 base, leaving 11 bases between the germline ends. The CDR3 loop reads CASTTDRSYNEQFF. For the CDR3, the DNA is TGTGCCAGCACCACGGACCGGTCCTACAATGAGCAGTTCTTC.

In its sample, this clonotype is large. This chain connects TRBV7-2 to TRBJ2-1; a weak D match, TRBD2 (5 bases). The CDR3 is made up of 14 amino acids. Per the germline V gene, CDR1 is SGHTA and CDR2 is FQGNSA. Between the trimmed V and J ends, which lost 2 bases and 5 bases, there was a span of 10 bases. The DNA of the CDR3 is TGTGCCAGCAGCTTAACCGCTAGCAACAATGAGCAGTTCTTC. Amino acid sequence: CASSLTASNNEQFF.

The genes are TRBV29-1 and TRBJ1-2, with D uncertain. The CDR3 has 11 amino acids. Looked up from germline, CDR1 is SQVTM and CDR2 is ANQGSEA. V dropped 4 bases and J dropped 0 bases, with 3 bases sitting between them. The CDR3 loop is CSVGSNYGYTF. The CDR3 DNA reads TGCAGCGTTGGTTCTAACTATGGCTACACCTTC.

The chain employs TRBV4-2 and TRBJ2-1; TRBD1 is a possible D gene (5 bases). Germline V gene sequence: CDR1 LGHNA, CDR2 YNFKEQ. V was trimmed by 1 base and J by 4 bases, leaving 23 bases between them. There are 19 residues in the CDR3. The CDR3 nucleotides read TGTGCCAGCAGCCAAGGGCGGACACCCGACTCGCTCCTGTACAATGAGCAGTTCTTC. Translating gives CASSQGRTPDSLLYNEQFF.

V usage is TRBV9 and J usage is TRBJ2-1; D is possibly TRBD2 (5 bases). Germline values: CDR1 SGDLS, CDR2 YYNGEE. The CDR3 consists of 14 residues. Trimming removed 0 bases at V and 8 bases at J, with 12 bases between. CDR3 in amino acids: CASSVELVVDEQFF. The CDR3 DNA reads TGTGCCAGCAGCGTAGAACTAGTCGTGGATGAGCAGTTCTTC. Drawing the rest from reference TRBV9 and TRBJ2-1, the complete variable domain is DSGVTQTPKHLITATGQRVTLRCSPRSGDLSVYWYQQSLDQGLQFLIQYYNGEERAKGNILERFSAQQFPDLHSELNLSSLELGDSALYFCASSVELVVDEQFFGPGTRLTVL.

The V call is TRBV12-3 or TRBV12-4, the J call TRBJ2-1; the D is unclear. Trimming left V 6 bases short and J 3 bases short, with 6 bases between. The CDR3 spans 12 residues. CDR3 sequence reads: CASSPVYNEQFF. The CDR3 nucleotides are TGTGCCAGCAGCCCTGTCTACAATGAGCAGTTCTTC.

CDR3 nucleotide sequence: TGTGCCAGCAGCTTAGATTCCCTACTGGGGGAGCTGTTTTTT. This encodes CASSLDSLLGELFF. This chain links TRBV7-2 with TRBJ2-2; D not certain. The V and J ends lost 1 base and 8 bases respectively, with 11 bases between them. There are 14 residues in the CDR3. Germline lookup yields CDR1 SGHTA and CDR2 FQGNSA. Full variable domain (remainder filled in from reference TRBV7-2 and TRBJ2-2): GAGVSQSPSNKVTEKGKDVELRCDPISGHTALYWYRQSLGQGLEFLIYFQGNSAPDKSGLPSDRFSAERTGGSVSTLTIQRTQQEDSAVYLCASSLDSLLGELFFGEGSRLTVL.

This clonotype was picked up a small number of times. This rearrangement joins TRBV9 to TRBJ2-3, with D uncertain. Germline-derived CDR1 and CDR2 are SGDLS and YYNGEE. V was trimmed by 0 bases and J by 4 bases, leaving 3 bases between them. CDR3 length: 12 residues. CDR3 protein: CASSVESDTQYF. The CDR3 bases are TGTGCCAGCAGCGTAGAGTCAGATACGCAGTATTTT.

Turning to this clonotype: One end of the junction does not line up with germline, which may come from a read error. The chain links TRBV6-2 or TRBV6-3 to TRBJ2-1; TRBD1 might be the D (5 bases). The CDR3 covers 11 residues. Looked up from germline, CDR1 is MNHEY and CDR2 is SVGEGT. CDR3 amino acids: CASSSTGEQLF. DNA for the CDR3: TGTGCCAGCAGCTCAACAGGAGAGCAGCTCTTC.

The chain links TRBV29-1 to TRBJ2-1; D is undetermined. Germline V gene data show CDR1 as SQVTM and CDR2 as ANQGSEA. The CDR3 is 11 amino acids. V was trimmed by 4 bases and J by 6 bases, leaving 7 bases between them. The CDR3 DNA sequence: TGCAGCGTTGCCCTACGCAATGAGCAGTTCTTC. It specifies CSVALRNEQFF.